This T cell receptor (beta chain) was sequenced for a study of graft-versus-host responses after intestinal transplantation. Overall study context: Transplant types were multivisceral, liver-intestinal, or isolated intestinal. After anti-thymocyte globulin induction, recipients took tacrolimus and steroids for 3 to 4 years. Study-wide results and limits: There was an association between peak levels of circulating GvH clones and early post-transplant HvG declines. Where graft-donor T cell macrochimerism was present, patients had high graft-versus-host to host-versus-graft clonal ratios in allografts.

TCRdb's table, derived via immunoSEQ multiplex PCR, lists solely in-frame clones and lacks some. The table records approximately 70,000 clones, around 89% of them present only once. To note about this clone: Its antigen is undetermined. A read error may account for a junction end that differs from germline.

CDR1 and CDR2 from the germline V gene are MDHEN and SYDVKM. The CDR3 has 15 amino acids. The chain employs TRBV28 and TRBJ1-5, with D tentatively TRBD1 (6 bases). This clonotype originated in a human donor who received an intestinal transplant. The starting material was unstimulated CD8+ T cells sorted from spleen or lymph node cells, obtained before intestinal transplant. This CDR3 reads CASSLWGHSYQPQHF. The CDR3, as DNA: TGTGCCAGCAGTTTATGGGGACATAGCTATCAGCCCCAGCATTTT.